The T cell receptor (beta chain) under discussion was sequenced for a study of T cells in Graves' hyperthyroidism and ophthalmopathy. Study background: Blood was drawn when the patient was first diagnosed and still untreated.

Trimming took off 0 bases at V and 4 bases at J, with 12 bases between the two ends. Germline V gene sequence: CDR1 DFQATT, CDR2 SNEGSKA (reference sequence). The CDR3 contains 14 residues. Amplified regions were TCR beta CDR3 sequences from RNA transcripts. HTBI primers were employed in a first-round RT-PCR of the TCR CDR3. TCRdb re-derived calls from the multiplex PCR reads in MiXCR, one entry per CDR3 protein. The table lists fewer than 650,000 distinct CDR3 sequences, about 15% of them singletons, with about 4.5% in the top ten. Ten or more counts support this clonotype. The antigen remains unidentified. Overall study results and limits: Most thyroid clonotypes expanded above 0.001 appeared in blood too.

What was sequenced was blood. This rearrangement joins TRBV20-1 to TRBJ1-1, with D possibly being TRBD1 (5 bases). The receptor was isolated from a middle-aged woman with Graves' ophthalmopathy. CDR3 in DNA: TGCAGTGCTAGAGACTGGCAGGGAACCACTGAAGCTTTCTTT. Amino acid sequence: CSARDWQGTTEAFF.